This TCR beta chain is drawn from a study of cytomegalovirus exposure and HLA in healthy donors. General observations from the study: Per a prior analysis, the majority of TCR beta V segments were productive roughly 87% or roughly 30% of the time. Association of a missense DCLRE1C variant with TCR beta V- and J-gene trimming was reported in a later analysis. Near-uniform donor sequencing depth was presumed by presence/absence analyses.

Remarks on this clone: Antigen unknown.

This PCR relied on a set of 60 Vbeta primers and 13 Jbeta primers. Generated by immunoSEQ multiplex PCR, the TCRdb table keeps only in-frame clones and is missing some. The sample has tens of thousands of clones, 68% seen once. The V gene's germline CDR1 is SGHVS and CDR2 FNYEAQ. Trimming took 5 bases from V and 4 from J, leaving 18 bases between them. The CDR3 runs to 15 residues. This chain connects TRBV7-6 to TRBJ2-7; a weak D match, TRBD1 (6 bases). This receptor was obtained from a woman aged 25 to 39 in good health and CMV-seronegative. Material: PBMCs. The CDR3 DNA follows: TGTGCCAGCAGCCCGGTGATTACAAGGGGGTACGAGCAGTACTTC. Translated, it gives CASSPVITRGYEQYF.